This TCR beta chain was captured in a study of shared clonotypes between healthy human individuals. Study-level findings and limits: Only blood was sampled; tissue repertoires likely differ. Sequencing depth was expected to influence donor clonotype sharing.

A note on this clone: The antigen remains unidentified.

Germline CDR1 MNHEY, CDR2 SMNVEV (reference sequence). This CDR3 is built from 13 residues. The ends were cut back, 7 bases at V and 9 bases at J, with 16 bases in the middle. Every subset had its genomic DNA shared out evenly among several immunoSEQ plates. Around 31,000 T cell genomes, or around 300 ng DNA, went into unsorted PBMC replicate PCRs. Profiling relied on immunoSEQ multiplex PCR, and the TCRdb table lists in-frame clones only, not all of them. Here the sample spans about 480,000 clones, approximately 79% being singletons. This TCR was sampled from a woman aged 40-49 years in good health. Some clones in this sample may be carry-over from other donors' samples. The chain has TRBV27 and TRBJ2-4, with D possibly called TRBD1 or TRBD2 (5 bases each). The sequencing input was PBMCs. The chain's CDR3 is CASTRTLGGIQYF. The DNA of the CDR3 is TGTGCCAGCACCCGGACACTTGGGGGCATTCAGTACTTC.